Listed below are T cell receptor beta chains from one sample, sequenced in a study of blood T cell repertoires in COVID-19. Sequenced by immunoSEQ multiplex PCR; TCRdb stores in-frame clones only, minus some. In the table there are approximately 100,000 clones, roughly 80% of which are singletons. Sequenced: peripheral blood. Receptors originate from a man aged 70-80 years with active or convalescent COVID-19. The CDR3 runs from the conserved cysteine through the conserved F or W. D genes are given only for firm matches. Only part of the rows carry a size: once, few, many, or a class if the clone is expanded.

D gene: TRBD2
V gene: TRBV27
J gene: TRBJ2-3
clone size: -
CDR3 DNA: TGTGCCAGCAGTCCCCAGACTAGCGGGGGGACAGATACGCAGTATTTT
CDR3 protein: CASSPQTSGGTDTQYF

D gene: -
V gene: TRBV20-1
J gene: TRBJ1-2
clone size: -
CDR3 DNA: TGCAGTGCTAGTATCCGGGGGAGGTATGGCTACACCTTC
CDR3 protein: CSASIRGRYGYTF

D gene: TRBD2
V gene: TRBV28
J gene: TRBJ2-3
clone size: -
CDR3 DNA: TGTGCCAGCAGTTCCAACTCGCGGACTAGTCGTACGCAGTATTTT
CDR3 protein: CASSSNSRTSRTQYF

D gene: TRBD2
V gene: TRBV7-6
J gene: TRBJ2-5
clone size: -
CDR3 DNA: TGTGCCAGCAGCTTCCGAGCGGGGCCGGAGACCCAGTACTTC
CDR3 protein: CASSFRAGPETQYF

D gene: -
V gene: TRBV2
J gene: TRBJ1-3
clone size: few
CDR3 DNA: TGTGCCAGCAGTCTAGGGGTAGGAAACACCATATATTTT
CDR3 protein: CASSLGVGNTIYF

D gene: -
V gene: TRBV7-9
J gene: TRBJ1-4
clone size: -
CDR3 DNA: TGTGCCAGCAGCTTAGCACAGGGTGGCGAAAAACTGTTTTTT
CDR3 protein: CASSLAQGGEKLFF

D gene: TRBD1
V gene: TRBV24-1
J gene: TRBJ2-7
clone size: -
CDR3 DNA: TGTGCCACCAGTGATTTTACAGGGGCAGCTACCTACGAGCAGTACTTC
CDR3 protein: CATSDFTGAATYEQYF

D gene: TRBD1
V gene: TRBV12-3/TRBV12-4
J gene: TRBJ1-1
clone size: -
CDR3 DNA: TGTGCCAGCAGTTCTACAGGGGGCACTGAAGCTTTCTTT
CDR3 protein: CASSSTGGTEAFF

D gene: -
V gene: TRBV28
J gene: TRBJ2-1
clone size: -
CDR3 DNA: TGTGCCAGCACTAGGGGGACCTCCTACAATGAGCAGTTCTTC
CDR3 protein: CASTRGTSYNEQFF

D gene: -
V gene: TRBV3-1/TRBV3-2
J gene: TRBJ1-1
clone size: -
CDR3 DNA: TGTGCCAGCAGCCAAGAAGGACATCGCACTGAAGCTTTCTTT
CDR3 protein: CASSQEGHRTEAFF

D gene: -
V gene: TRBV7-8
J gene: TRBJ2-3
clone size: once
CDR3 DNA: TGTGCCAGCAGCTCCACAGGGACAGATACGCAGTATTTT
CDR3 protein: CASSSTGTDTQYF

D gene: -
V gene: TRBV14
J gene: TRBJ2-3
clone size: -
CDR3 DNA: TGTGCCAGCAGCCCCCTACGGGGTAGCACAGATACGCAGTATTTT
CDR3 protein: CASSPLRGSTDTQYF

D gene: -
V gene: TRBV21-1
J gene: TRBJ1-1
clone size: -
CDR3 DNA: TGTGCCAGCAGCAAAGGGGGGCCGGGACAGGGGATCACTGAAGCTTTCTTT
CDR3 protein: CASSKGGPGQGITEAFF

D gene: TRBD1
V gene: TRBV3-1/TRBV3-2
J gene: TRBJ1-1
clone size: -
CDR3 DNA: TGTGCCAGCAGCCAAGCGACAGGGAAGGGAACTGAAGCTTTCTTT
CDR3 protein: CASSQATGKGTEAFF

D gene: TRBD1
V gene: TRBV9
J gene: TRBJ1-2
clone size: few
CDR3 DNA: TGTGCCAGCACCTCCACAGGGGGGGCCTATGGCTACACCTTC
CDR3 protein: CASTSTGGAYGYTF

D gene: TRBD2
V gene: TRBV12-3/TRBV12-4
J gene: TRBJ2-7
clone size: few
CDR3 DNA: TGTGCCAGCAGTAGGACTAGCGCCTACGAGCAGTACTTC
CDR3 protein: CASSRTSAYEQYF

D gene: TRBD2
V gene: TRBV9
J gene: TRBJ2-2
clone size: -
CDR3 DNA: TGTGCCAGCAGCTCCCGGGAGGGTAACACCGGGGAGCTGTTTTTT
CDR3 protein: CASSSREGNTGELFF

D gene: TRBD2
V gene: TRBV7-9
J gene: TRBJ2-1
clone size: -
CDR3 DNA: TGTGCCAGCAGCTTATATGCGGGAGTCCACAATGAGCAGTTCTTC
CDR3 protein: CASSLYAGVHNEQFF

D gene: TRBD1
V gene: TRBV6-5
J gene: TRBJ1-1
clone size: few
CDR3 DNA: TGTGCCAGCATATCAGGGGGAGAAGCTTTCTTT
CDR3 protein: CASISGGEAFF

D gene: TRBD2
V gene: TRBV4-2
J gene: TRBJ2-1
clone size: once
CDR3 DNA: TGTGCCAGCAGCCAAGACGCCAGCGGGAGATACAATGAGCAGTTCTTC
CDR3 protein: CASSQDASGRYNEQFF

D gene: -
V gene: TRBV29-1
J gene: TRBJ1-1
clone size: few
CDR3 DNA: TGCAGCGTTGGGGAAGGGCAGGGAGGGGGTACTGAAGCTTTCTTT
CDR3 protein: CSVGEGQGGGTEAFF

D gene: TRBD2
V gene: TRBV7-3
J gene: TRBJ2-1
clone size: -
CDR3 DNA: TGTGCCAGCAGCTTATGGTCTAGCGGGAGCTACAATGAGCAGTTCTTC
CDR3 protein: CASSLWSSGSYNEQFF

D gene: TRBD1
V gene: TRBV5-1
J gene: TRBJ2-5
clone size: few
CDR3 DNA: TGCGCCAGCAGCAAAGGGACAGGGGAAAGAAGATATGAGACCCAGTACTTC
CDR3 protein: CASSKGTGERRYETQYF

D gene: TRBD1
V gene: TRBV6-4
J gene: TRBJ1-5
clone size: -
CDR3 DNA: TGTGCCAGCAGTGACGTCGGGACAGGGCTGCGAAATAGCAATCAGCCCCAGCATTTT
CDR3 protein: CASSDVGTGLRNSNQPQHF

D gene: TRBD2
V gene: TRBV11-2
J gene: TRBJ2-3
clone size: once
CDR3 DNA: TGTGCCACCACACCGGGGCTAGCGGGGACCCGGACGCAGTATTTT
CDR3 protein: CATTPGLAGTRTQYF

D gene: -
V gene: TRBV6-5
J gene: TRBJ2-7
clone size: -
CDR3 DNA: TGTGCCAGCAGTTCCCACCCCGGACAGAGACACTACGAGCAGTACTTC
CDR3 protein: CASSSHPGQRHYEQYF

D gene: -
V gene: TRBV4-1
J gene: TRBJ1-1
clone size: few
CDR3 DNA: TGCGCCAGCAGCCTACCTACAGTGAACACTGAAGCTTTCTTT
CDR3 protein: CASSLPTVNTEAFF

D gene: TRBD2
V gene: TRBV7-3
J gene: TRBJ2-5
clone size: -
CDR3 DNA: TGTGCCAGCAGCTTAACTGGCGGGAGGGCCCAAGAGACCCAGTACTTC
CDR3 protein: CASSLTGGRAQETQYF

D gene: -
V gene: TRBV5-4
J gene: TRBJ2-7
clone size: once
CDR3 DNA: TGTGCCAGCAGCTTGGCTGGCTCCAGCTCCTACGAGCAGTACTTC
CDR3 protein: CASSLAGSSSYEQYF

D gene: TRBD2
V gene: TRBV25-1
J gene: TRBJ2-3
clone size: -
CDR3 DNA: TGTGCCAGCAGGACTAGCGGCACAGATACGCAGTATTTT
CDR3 protein: CASRTSGTDTQYF

D gene: TRBD2
V gene: TRBV5-1
J gene: TRBJ2-3
clone size: -
CDR3 DNA: TGCGCCAGCAGCGGGAGGACTAGCGGCACAGATACGCAGTATTTT
CDR3 protein: CASSGRTSGTDTQYF

D gene: -
V gene: TRBV19
J gene: TRBJ1-4
clone size: -
CDR3 DNA: TGTGCCAGTAGTCCTACGTGGGGGCAGAGTAATGAAAAACTGTTTTTT
CDR3 protein: CASSPTWGQSNEKLFF